Detailed here is one T cell receptor (beta chain). This entry belongs to a study of CD8 T cells in Susac syndrome. RNA was extracted with the RNeasy kit, and a quantity of roughly 0.5 to 1 ug was reverse transcribed using random hexamers. The authors amplified TCR beta CDR3 across 54 Vbeta and 13 Jbeta using immunoSEQ multiplex PCR. MiXCR was run by TCRdb on the immunoSEQ multiplex PCR reads, yielding one entry per CDR3 protein. The repertoire includes approximately 190,000 distinct CDR3 sequences, nearly 95% of them detected once, and 0.093% sits in the top ten. V was cut by 4 bases and J by 8 bases, with 17 bases left in between. This CDR3 is 15 amino acids long.

Sequencing was carried out using CD4+ T cells from PBMCs. The receptor's source is a human donor with multiple sclerosis. The chain employs TRBV12-3 or TRBV12-4 and TRBJ1-4; perhaps TRBD1 as D (5 bases). In DNA, the CDR3 is TGTGCCAGCAGTTGGGAGTCGGGCGGGGGGGAAAAACTGTTTTTT. Translation gives CASSWESGGGEKLFF.